The clone carrying this TCR beta chain was seen only a few times. The antigen remains unidentified. Assay: immunoSEQ multiplex PCR; the TCRdb copy retains only in-frame clones and omits some. Of about 81,000 clones listed, about four fifths are singletons. The sample belongs to a study of neoadjuvant anti-PD-1 for oral cavity cancer. The overall study: Before surgery, most patients got three to four biweekly 3 mg/kg nivolumab doses.

Patients had newly diagnosed, untreated stage II-IVA oral cavity squamous cell carcinoma. The patients had HPV-negative, locally advanced oral cavity squamous cell carcinoma. The V gene lost 1 base and the J gene lost 6 bases, with 10 bases spanning the gap. The CDR3 is 13 residues long. The germline V gene encodes CDR1 SGHVS and CDR2 FNYEAQ. The study's findings and limits: Treg/Th17 ratio rose with pretreatment blood and fell with post-treatment tumor TCRbeta clonality.

This chain connects TRBV7-6 to TRBJ2-7, with D perhaps matching TRBD1 (6 bases). Specimen: PBMCs, collected before nivolumab (anti-PD-1) treatment. The sequence was collected from a person between 40 and 85 years old with oral cavity squamous cell carcinoma. The CDR3 reads CASSLVAGAEQYF. The CDR3 nucleotides read TGTGCCAGCAGCTTAGTGGCAGGGGCCGAGCAGTACTTC.